The rows below give T cell receptor beta chains drawn from one sample of a study of blood T cell repertoires in COVID-19. The table came from immunoSEQ multiplex PCR; TCRdb's copy has only in-frame clones and leaves some out. In the table there are under 450,000 clones, about four fifths of which are singletons. Sequenced sample: peripheral blood. The receptors were sampled from a human donor with acute or convalescent COVID-19. The donor label of this sample is uncertain. CDR3s include the opening cysteine and the closing phenylalanine or tryptophan. The D gene is left open where the match is weak. Clone size, where shown, is once, few, many, or a class for clones that have expanded.

CDR3 DNA	CDR3 protein	CDR3 length	J gene	D gene	clone size	V gene
TGTGCCAGCAGTTTGCCCAGGGGTCGATACGAGCAGTACTTC	CASSLPRGRYEQYF	14	TRBJ2-7	NA	NA	TRBV28
TGTGCCAGCAAGGGGGTTCTCACAGATACGCAGTATTTT	CASKGVLTDTQYF	13	TRBJ2-3	NA	NA	TRBV2
TGTGCCAGCTCCGCAACGTTACAGCGGAACATTGAAGCTTTCTTT	CASSATLQRNIEAFF	15	TRBJ1-1	NA	few	TRBV18
TGTGCCAGCAGCTTAGCCCTAGTTCACTCTGGGGCCAACGTCCTGACTTTC	CASSLALVHSGANVLTF	17	TRBJ2-6	NA	NA	TRBV7-9
TGTGCCAGCAGTAAAATGGGACTCCCTCGGGGGGATACGCAGTATTTT	CASSKMGLPRGDTQYF	16	TRBJ2-3	NA	NA	TRBV27
TGTGCCTGGAGTGTCAGCTGGGGAGTAATCCAGTACTCCTATAATTCACCCCTCCACTTT	CAWSVSWGVIQYSYNSPLHF	20	TRBJ1-6	NA	NA	TRBV30
TGTGCCAGCAGCAGAGCCGGGACAGGGGGCCGGTATGGCTACACCTTC	CASSRAGTGGRYGYTF	16	TRBJ1-2	TRBD1	NA	TRBV14
TGTGCCAGCAGTGGCCCTCGATGGTGGTTAGACTATGGCTACACCTTC	CASSGPRWWLDYGYTF	16	TRBJ1-2	NA	few	TRBV6-1
TGTGCCAGCAGTTTGGGGGGGTCGGGCAATGAGCAGTTCTTC	CASSLGGSGNEQFF	14	TRBJ2-1	TRBD2	NA	TRBV27
TGTGCCAGCAGTACCGTAGGGACAGGGAGGCGAAAACTGTTTTTT	CASSTVGTGRRKLFF	15	TRBJ1-4	TRBD1	NA	TRBV27
TGTGCCAGCAGCCGGGACAGCCAAGAGACCCAGTACTTC	CASSRDSQETQYF	13	TRBJ2-5	TRBD1	NA	TRBV11-3
TGTGCCAGCAGCCCCCCGACAGGGGGCCTAGATGGCTACACCTTC	CASSPPTGGLDGYTF	15	TRBJ1-2	TRBD1	NA	TRBV7-9
TGTGCCAGCAGTACAGCCGGGACAGTACGCTCAACCATATATTTT	CASSTAGTVRSTIYF	15	TRBJ1-3	TRBD1	NA	TRBV6-5
TGTGCCAGCGGACTAGCGGGGATTAACACCGGGGAGCTGTTTTTT	CASGLAGINTGELFF	15	TRBJ2-2	TRBD2	few	TRBV9
TGTGCCAGCAGCCTACGGGTTCGGGAGCTGTTTTTT	CASSLRVRELFF	12	TRBJ2-2	NA	few	TRBV12-3/TRBV12-4
TGTGCCAGCAGGACCGGGACAGGAGCTACCACAGATACGCAGTATTTT	CASRTGTGATTDTQYF	16	TRBJ2-3	TRBD1	NA	TRBV5-8
TGCGCCAGCAGTGAGAGCGGGTCCTACAATGAGCAGTTCTTC	CASSESGSYNEQFF	14	TRBJ2-1	NA	NA	TRBV10-1
TGTGCCAGTAGTATTGCTGTTAGAGGATTCACAGATACGCAGTATTTT	CASSIAVRGFTDTQYF	16	TRBJ2-3	NA	few	TRBV19
TGTGCCAGCATCCTTCAGGGGGCTCGGGTAGGGCAGTTCTTC	CASILQGARVGQFF	14	TRBJ2-1	TRBD1	NA	TRBV7-9
TGTGCCAGCATGACTAGCGGGGGGGCGACAGATACGCAGTATTTT	CASMTSGGATDTQYF	15	TRBJ2-3	TRBD2	NA	TRBV2
TGTGCCAGTAGCAATCCAGCGGGGGGCCACTCAGATACGCAGTATTTT	CASSNPAGGHSDTQYF	16	TRBJ2-3	TRBD2	NA	TRBV19
TGTGCCAGCAGCTTGGTGTCAGGGCCAGGAAAACTGTTTTTT	CASSLVSGPGKLFF	14	TRBJ1-4	NA	NA	TRBV5-5
TGTGCCAGCAGTCTTACGGGAGGTGGGACTAGCGTCTACGAGCAGTACTTC	CASSLTGGGTSVYEQYF	17	TRBJ2-7	TRBD2	NA	TRBV6-6
TGTGCCACCAGCGTACAAATGTCGGGGAATGAAAAACTGTTTTTT	CATSVQMSGNEKLFF	15	TRBJ1-4	NA	NA	TRBV15
TGTGCCAGCAGTTCGAGGGAGTCCGTTGGGCCCCAGCATTTT	CASSSRESVGPQHF	14	TRBJ1-5	NA	NA	TRBV6-5
TGTGCCAGCAGCGTCCCAGGGACAGGGGCCACTGAAGCTTTCTTT	CASSVPGTGATEAFF	15	TRBJ1-1	TRBD1	NA	TRBV9
TGTGCCAGCAGCCTCGGGGGTACCCTTTACGAGCAGTACTTC	CASSLGGTLYEQYF	14	TRBJ2-7	NA	few	TRBV7-2
TGTGCCAGCAGTTTATCGTTCGGGGGAGCCACTGAAGCTTTCTTT	CASSLSFGGATEAFF	15	TRBJ1-1	NA	NA	TRBV28
TGTGCCAGCAGCTTATTGGCAACTAGCGGGAGAAGCGGGGAGCTGTTTTTT	CASSLLATSGRSGELFF	17	TRBJ2-2	TRBD2	NA	TRBV7-9
TGTGCCTGGAAGGGGGGCGGGAGCAAGAGAGAGACCCAGTACTTC	CAWKGGGSKRETQYF	15	TRBJ2-5	NA	NA	TRBV30
TGTGCCAGCAGCTTACGACAGTTTAATGAAAAACTGTTTTTT	CASSLRQFNEKLFF	14	TRBJ1-4	NA	NA	TRBV5-6
TGCGCCAGCAGCGTTATCTTTGGACAGAATTACGAGCAGTACTTC	CASSVIFGQNYEQYF	15	TRBJ2-7	NA	NA	TRBV5-1
TGCGCCAGCAGCTTGGACAGAATTAGTTATGGCTACACCTTC	CASSLDRISYGYTF	14	TRBJ1-2	NA	few	TRBV5-1
TGTGCCAGCAGCTTGGAACGGGACTACAATTCACCCCTCCACTTT	CASSLERDYNSPLHF	15	TRBJ1-6	NA	NA	TRBV5-4
TGTGCCAGCAGCGGGGAAGGGATCTACGAGCAGTACTTC	CASSGEGIYEQYF	13	TRBJ2-7	NA	NA	TRBV25-1
TGCAGCGTTACACAGGGGGCCTCTGGCTACACCTTC	CSVTQGASGYTF	12	TRBJ1-2	TRBD1	NA	TRBV29-1
TGTGCCAGCAGTTTTAGACAGACCGGGGAGCTGTTTTTT	CASSFRQTGELFF	13	TRBJ2-2	NA	NA	TRBV12-3/TRBV12-4
TGTGCCAGCGAAGCCGGGACAGGGGACTATGGCTACACCTTC	CASEAGTGDYGYTF	14	TRBJ1-2	TRBD1	few	TRBV6-5
TGTGCCAGCTCACCTAGACAGCAACTGAACACTGAAGCTTTCTTT	CASSPRQQLNTEAFF	15	TRBJ1-1	NA	NA	TRBV18
TGTGCCAGCGTAGACCGGACAACAGCAACCGGGGAGCTGTTTTTT	CASVDRTTATGELFF	15	TRBJ2-2	NA	NA	TRBV28
TGTGCCAGCAGCACCTACACAGGGGCCGTAAACTATGGCTACACCTTC	CASSTYTGAVNYGYTF	16	TRBJ1-2	TRBD1	NA	TRBV11-2
TGTGCCAGCAAATGGGACAGCTACTCCTACGAGCAGTACTTC	CASKWDSYSYEQYF	14	TRBJ2-7	TRBD1	NA	TRBV9
TGCGCCAGCAGTTACGGGACTAGCGGACCCTACGAGCAGTACTTC	CASSYGTSGPYEQYF	15	TRBJ2-7	TRBD2	NA	TRBV10-1
TGTGCCAGTAGTATAGAGACAGGGCGTGTGCAGCCCCAGCATTTT	CASSIETGRVQPQHF	15	TRBJ1-5	TRBD1	once	TRBV19
TGTGCCAGCAGCTTAGTCTTCGGGACAGGGCCCTACGAGCAGTACTTC	CASSLVFGTGPYEQYF	16	TRBJ2-7	TRBD1	NA	TRBV7-9